This T cell receptor (beta chain) was observed in a study of blood T cell repertoires in COVID-19. Looking at the study overall: Sources were T cells, B-cell-depleted T cells, or PBMCs; the material itself was cDNA or gDNA.

Here immunoSEQ multiplex PCR was the method, and the copy in TCRdb shows in-frame clones only, minus some. Among some 45,000 clones listed, 80% to 90% were seen once. Germline V lookup: CDR1 SNHLY, CDR2 FYNNEI. Trimming shortened V by 4 bases and J by 2 bases, and 8 bases separated the two germline ends. The CDR3 covers 14 residues. The sample was peripheral blood. The TCR originated in a human donor in a cohort sampled during active COVID-19. The chain combines TRBV2 with TRBJ1-4, with a possible D match to TRBD1 (5 bases). CDR3 nucleotides: TGTGCCAGCAGTGTCGGGGGGACTAATGAAAAACTGTTTTTT. Amino acid sequence: CASSVGGTNEKLFF.